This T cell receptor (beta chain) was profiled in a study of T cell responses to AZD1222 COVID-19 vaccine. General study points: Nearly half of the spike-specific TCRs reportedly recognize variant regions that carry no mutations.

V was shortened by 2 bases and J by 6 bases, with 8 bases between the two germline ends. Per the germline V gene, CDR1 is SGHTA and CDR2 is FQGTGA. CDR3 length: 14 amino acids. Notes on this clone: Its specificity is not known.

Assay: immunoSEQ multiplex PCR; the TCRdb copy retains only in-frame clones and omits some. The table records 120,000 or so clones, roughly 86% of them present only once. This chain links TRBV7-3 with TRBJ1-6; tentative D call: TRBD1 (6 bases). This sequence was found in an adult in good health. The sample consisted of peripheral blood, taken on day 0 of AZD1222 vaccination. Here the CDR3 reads CASSLLGGNSPLHF. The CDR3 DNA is TGTGCCAGCAGCTTATTAGGGGGTAATTCACCCCTCCACTTT.